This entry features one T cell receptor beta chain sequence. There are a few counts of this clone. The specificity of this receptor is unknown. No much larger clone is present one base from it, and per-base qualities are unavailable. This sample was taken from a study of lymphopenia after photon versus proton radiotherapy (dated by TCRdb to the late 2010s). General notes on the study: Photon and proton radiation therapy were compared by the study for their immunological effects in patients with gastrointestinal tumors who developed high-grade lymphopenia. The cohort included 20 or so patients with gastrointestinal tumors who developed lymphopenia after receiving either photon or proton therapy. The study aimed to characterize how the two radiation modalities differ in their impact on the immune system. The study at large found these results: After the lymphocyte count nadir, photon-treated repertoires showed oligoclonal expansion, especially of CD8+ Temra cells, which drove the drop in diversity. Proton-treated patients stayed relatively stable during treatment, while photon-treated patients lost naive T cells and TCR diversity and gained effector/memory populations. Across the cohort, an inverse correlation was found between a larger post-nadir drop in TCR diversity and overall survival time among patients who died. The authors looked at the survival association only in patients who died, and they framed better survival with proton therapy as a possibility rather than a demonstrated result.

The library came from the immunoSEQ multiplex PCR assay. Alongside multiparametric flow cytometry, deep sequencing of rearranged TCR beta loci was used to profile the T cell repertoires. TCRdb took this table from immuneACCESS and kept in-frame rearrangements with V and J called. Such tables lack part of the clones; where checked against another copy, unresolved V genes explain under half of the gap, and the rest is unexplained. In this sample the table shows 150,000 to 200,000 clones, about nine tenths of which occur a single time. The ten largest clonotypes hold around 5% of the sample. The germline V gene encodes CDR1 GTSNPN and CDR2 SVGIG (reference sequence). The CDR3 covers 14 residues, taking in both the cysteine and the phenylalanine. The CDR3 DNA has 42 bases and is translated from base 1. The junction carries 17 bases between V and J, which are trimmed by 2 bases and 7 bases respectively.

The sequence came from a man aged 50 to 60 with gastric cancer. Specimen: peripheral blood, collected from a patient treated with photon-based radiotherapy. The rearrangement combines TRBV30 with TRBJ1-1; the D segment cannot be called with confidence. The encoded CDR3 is CAWSKAARLDEAFF. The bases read TGTGCCTGGAGTAAAGCAGCTCGTTTGGATGAAGCTTTCTTT.